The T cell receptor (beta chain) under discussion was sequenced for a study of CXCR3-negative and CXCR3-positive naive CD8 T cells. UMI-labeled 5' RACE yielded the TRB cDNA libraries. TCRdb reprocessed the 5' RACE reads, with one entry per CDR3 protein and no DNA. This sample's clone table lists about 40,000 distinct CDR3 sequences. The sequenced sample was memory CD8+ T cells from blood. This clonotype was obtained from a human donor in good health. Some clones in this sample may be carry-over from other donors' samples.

CDR3: CASSGEWGGYTF. This chain connects TRBV12-3 or TRBV12-4 to TRBJ1-2. The CDR3 has 12 residues.